These T cell receptor beta chains were read from a single sample in a study of blood T cell repertoires in COVID-19. The table came from immunoSEQ multiplex PCR; TCRdb's copy has only in-frame clones and leaves some out. The table lists around 46,000 clones, around 87% of them singletons. The sequenced sample was PBMCs or T cells enriched from blood (not recorded which). These receptors came from a woman between 50 and 59 years old who had recovered from COVID-19. Each CDR3 is given with its conserved first and last residue. The D gene is left open where the match is weak. Not every row has a clone size; where given, it reads once, few, many or a size class.

clone_size: -
d_call: -
j_call: TRBJ2-7
v_call: TRBV15
cdr3_aa: CATSRDNPAGDSYEQYF
cdr3_nt: TGTGCCACCAGCAGAGATAACCCGGCAGGGGATTCCTACGAGCAGTACTTC

clone_size: -
d_call: -
j_call: TRBJ1-5
v_call: TRBV10-2
cdr3_aa: CASSGWESNQPQHF
cdr3_nt: TGCGCCAGCAGTGGTTGGGAGAGCAATCAGCCCCAGCATTTT

clone_size: once
d_call: TRBD2
j_call: TRBJ2-2
v_call: TRBV18
cdr3_aa: CASSPPSGTPISGELFF
cdr3_nt: TGTGCCAGCTCACCACCTAGCGGGACCCCCATTTCGGGGGAGCTGTTTTTT

clone_size: few
d_call: TRBD1
j_call: TRBJ1-1
v_call: TRBV27
cdr3_aa: CASSLQGAGTEAFF
cdr3_nt: TGTGCCAGCAGTTTACAGGGGGCGGGGACTGAAGCTTTCTTT

clone_size: -
d_call: -
j_call: TRBJ2-1
v_call: TRBV7-3
cdr3_aa: CASSSGGDGHNEQFF
cdr3_nt: TGTGCCAGCAGCTCCGGAGGGGATGGTCACAATGAGCAGTTCTTC

clone_size: -
d_call: -
j_call: TRBJ1-1
v_call: TRBV5-1
cdr3_aa: CASSDTGMNTEAFF
cdr3_nt: TGCGCCAGCAGCGACACCGGGATGAACACTGAAGCTTTCTTT

clone_size: -
d_call: -
j_call: TRBJ2-7
v_call: TRBV6-5
cdr3_aa: CASSYLSGNVWEQYF
cdr3_nt: TGTGCCAGCAGTTATCTATCAGGGAACGTCTGGGAGCAGTACTTC

clone_size: -
d_call: TRBD1
j_call: TRBJ2-1
v_call: TRBV24-1
cdr3_aa: CATSGAEGTGDNEQFF
cdr3_nt: TGTGCCACCAGTGGAGCCGAAGGGACAGGTGACAATGAGCAGTTCTTC

clone_size: -
d_call: TRBD1
j_call: TRBJ1-2
v_call: TRBV2
cdr3_aa: CASRRPDRRFYGYTF
cdr3_nt: TGTGCCAGCAGACGCCCGGACAGGAGATTCTATGGCTACACCTTC

clone_size: -
d_call: TRBD1
j_call: TRBJ1-5
v_call: TRBV24-1
cdr3_aa: CATPLTGNQPQHF
cdr3_nt: TGTGCCACCCCTCTGACAGGGAATCAGCCCCAGCATTTT

clone_size: -
d_call: -
j_call: TRBJ2-1
v_call: TRBV5-1
cdr3_aa: CASSFGGVYTYNEQFF
cdr3_nt: TGCGCCAGCAGCTTCGGCGGGGTTTATACCTACAATGAGCAGTTCTTC

clone_size: -
d_call: TRBD1
j_call: TRBJ2-3
v_call: TRBV29-1
cdr3_aa: CSVEDWTGITDTQYF
cdr3_nt: TGCAGCGTTGAAGATTGGACAGGGATTACAGATACGCAGTATTTT

clone_size: -
d_call: -
j_call: TRBJ2-5
v_call: TRBV6-5
cdr3_aa: CASGPRREETQYF
cdr3_nt: TGTGCCAGCGGCCCCAGGAGGGAAGAGACCCAGTACTTC

clone_size: -
d_call: -
j_call: TRBJ1-2
v_call: TRBV7-9
cdr3_aa: CASSAGGIHYGYTF
cdr3_nt: TGTGCCAGCAGCGCCGGGGGGATCCACTATGGCTACACCTTC

clone_size: -
d_call: -
j_call: TRBJ2-6
v_call: TRBV6-5
cdr3_aa: CASSRPGEVLTF
cdr3_nt: TGTGCCAGCAGCCGACCAGGGGAAGTCCTGACTTTC

clone_size: -
d_call: TRBD2
j_call: TRBJ2-7
v_call: TRBV5-5
cdr3_aa: CASSLAQRLAGTYEQYF
cdr3_nt: TGTGCCAGCAGCTTGGCCCAGAGACTAGCGGGAACCTACGAGCAGTACTTC

clone_size: -
d_call: TRBD1
j_call: TRBJ1-2
v_call: TRBV18
cdr3_aa: CASSPLGQGANYGYTF
cdr3_nt: TGTGCCAGCTCACCACTTGGACAGGGGGCGAACTATGGCTACACCTTC

clone_size: -
d_call: -
j_call: TRBJ2-7
v_call: TRBV7-2
cdr3_aa: CASSLVGGSYEQYF
cdr3_nt: TGTGCCAGCAGCTTAGTAGGAGGGTCCTACGAGCAGTACTTC

clone_size: -
d_call: -
j_call: TRBJ2-2
v_call: TRBV6-6
cdr3_aa: CASRNRNTGELFF
cdr3_nt: TGTGCCAGCAGAAACAGGAACACCGGGGAGCTGTTTTTT

clone_size: -
d_call: -
j_call: TRBJ2-2
v_call: TRBV4-2
cdr3_aa: CASSQEVGGNTGELFF
cdr3_nt: TGTGCCAGCAGCCAAGAGGTCGGGGGGAACACCGGGGAGCTGTTTTTT

clone_size: -
d_call: -
j_call: TRBJ1-1
v_call: TRBV27
cdr3_aa: CASSMTAGEAFF
cdr3_nt: TGTGCCAGCAGTATGACAGCCGGTGAAGCTTTCTTT

clone_size: -
d_call: -
j_call: TRBJ1-5
v_call: TRBV4-3
cdr3_aa: CASSQDHGGGSQPQHF
cdr3_nt: TGCGCCAGCAGCCAAGATCACGGCGGAGGGAGTCAGCCCCAGCATTTT

clone_size: -
d_call: TRBD1
j_call: TRBJ1-3
v_call: TRBV7-2
cdr3_aa: CASSLGDRYSGNTIYF
cdr3_nt: TGTGCCAGCAGCTTAGGGGACAGATACTCTGGAAACACCATATATTTT

clone_size: -
d_call: TRBD1
j_call: TRBJ2-7
v_call: TRBV29-1
cdr3_aa: CSARLGDRSSYEQYF
cdr3_nt: TGCAGCGCACGTCTCGGGGACAGATCTTCCTACGAGCAGTACTTC

clone_size: -
d_call: TRBD2
j_call: TRBJ2-5
v_call: TRBV6-2/TRBV6-3
cdr3_aa: CASSLGLAGMVPQYF
cdr3_nt: TGTGCCAGCAGCTTAGGACTAGCGGGCATGGTGCCCCAGTACTTC

clone_size: -
d_call: TRBD2
j_call: TRBJ2-2
v_call: TRBV6-5
cdr3_aa: CASRPGGSNTGELFF
cdr3_nt: TGTGCCAGCAGACCGGGGGGGAGTAACACCGGGGAGCTGTTTTTT

clone_size: -
d_call: -
j_call: TRBJ1-4
v_call: TRBV27
cdr3_aa: CASSSPSMAGEKLFF
cdr3_nt: TGTGCCAGCAGTTCCCCTTCCATGGCGGGTGAAAAACTGTTTTTT

clone_size: -
d_call: -
j_call: TRBJ2-1
v_call: TRBV19
cdr3_aa: CASKDGVHEQFF
cdr3_nt: TGTGCCAGTAAGGACGGGGTGCATGAGCAGTTCTTC

clone_size: -
d_call: TRBD1
j_call: TRBJ1-1
v_call: TRBV6-1
cdr3_aa: CASSDGLLTGQVFVEAFF
cdr3_nt: TGTGCCAGCAGTGACGGTTTACTCACTGGACAGGTCTTTGTAGAAGCTTTCTTT

clone_size: -
d_call: TRBD1
j_call: TRBJ2-7
v_call: TRBV5-1
cdr3_aa: CASSQDRGTLGQYF
cdr3_nt: TGCGCCAGCAGCCAGGACAGGGGAACTTTGGGGCAGTACTTC

clone_size: -
d_call: TRBD2
j_call: TRBJ2-3
v_call: TRBV5-4
cdr3_aa: CASSTWVSGGALDTQYF
cdr3_nt: TGTGCCAGCAGCACTTGGGTTAGCGGGGGGGCCTTAGATACGCAGTATTTT

clone_size: -
d_call: -
j_call: TRBJ1-2
v_call: TRBV6-6
cdr3_aa: CASSSRSLGYTF
cdr3_nt: TGTGCCAGCAGTTCCCGGAGCCTAGGCTACACCTTC

clone_size: -
d_call: TRBD1
j_call: TRBJ2-1
v_call: TRBV19
cdr3_aa: CASSIVVAGGNEQFF
cdr3_nt: TGTGCCAGTAGTATAGTCGTGGCAGGGGGCAATGAGCAGTTCTTC

clone_size: -
d_call: TRBD2
j_call: TRBJ2-1
v_call: TRBV20-1
cdr3_aa: CSASSGNFFDEQFF
cdr3_nt: TGCAGTGCTAGTAGCGGGAACTTCTTCGATGAGCAGTTCTTC

clone_size: once
d_call: -
j_call: TRBJ1-3
v_call: TRBV5-1
cdr3_aa: CASSLGQSSGNTIYF
cdr3_nt: TGCGCCAGCAGCTTGGGACAGAGCTCTGGAAACACCATATATTTT

clone_size: -
d_call: -
j_call: TRBJ2-7
v_call: TRBV5-1
cdr3_aa: CASSPSGQGWGNEQYF
cdr3_nt: TGCGCCAGCAGCCCTAGTGGTCAGGGGTGGGGCAACGAGCAGTACTTC

clone_size: -
d_call: -
j_call: TRBJ1-1
v_call: TRBV28
cdr3_aa: CASVQANTEAFF
cdr3_nt: TGTGCCAGCGTACAGGCTAACACTGAAGCTTTCTTT

clone_size: -
d_call: TRBD2
j_call: TRBJ2-1
v_call: TRBV3-1/TRBV3-2
cdr3_aa: CASSQARASGSPVNEQFF
cdr3_nt: TGTGCCAGCAGCCAAGCGCGGGCTAGCGGGAGTCCAGTCAATGAGCAGTTCTTC

clone_size: -
d_call: -
j_call: TRBJ1-2
v_call: TRBV4-1
cdr3_aa: CASSQVVGGGLQGYTF
cdr3_nt: TGCGCCAGCAGCCAAGTGGTAGGCGGTGGGTTGCAGGGCTACACCTTC

clone_size: -
d_call: TRBD2
j_call: TRBJ2-5
v_call: TRBV24-1
cdr3_aa: CATSDPSGRAGGKETQYF
cdr3_nt: TGTGCCACCAGTGACCCTTCCGGGAGGGCGGGGGGAAAAGAGACCCAGTACTTC